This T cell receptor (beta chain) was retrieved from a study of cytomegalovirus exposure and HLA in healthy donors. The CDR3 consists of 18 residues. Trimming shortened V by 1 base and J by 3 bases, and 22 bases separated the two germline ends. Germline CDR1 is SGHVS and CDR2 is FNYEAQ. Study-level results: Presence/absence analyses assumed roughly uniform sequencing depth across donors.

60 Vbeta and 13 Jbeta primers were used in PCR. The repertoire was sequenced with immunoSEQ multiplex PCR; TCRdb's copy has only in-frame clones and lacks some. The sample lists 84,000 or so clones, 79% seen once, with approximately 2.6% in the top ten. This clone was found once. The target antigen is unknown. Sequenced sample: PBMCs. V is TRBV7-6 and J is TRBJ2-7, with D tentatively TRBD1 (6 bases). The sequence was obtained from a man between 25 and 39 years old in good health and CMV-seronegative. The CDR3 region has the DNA TGTGCCAGCAGCTTAGTCCGAGGGCAGGGGACGAAGATCTACGAGCAGTACTTC. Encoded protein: CASSLVRGQGTKIYEQYF.